One and the same sample provided the 28 T cell receptor beta chains below, sequenced in a study of sequential checkpoint blockade in melanoma (dated by TCRdb to between 2017 and 2020). Library prep was done by the immunoSEQ multiplex PCR assay. Not all clones reach the TCRdb copy of this immuneACCESS table, which keeps in-frame sequences only. Checked studies attribute under half of the gap to unresolved V genes and leave the rest unexplained. The sample table contains more than 6,000 clones; only one count was recorded for 20% to 25% of them. Of the sample, 7.5% to 10% falls within the top ten clones. Reading the label with the study, this specimen's treatment or condition is: randomized to nivolumab then ipilimumab (arm A) or the reverse (arm B). The sequencing here drew on tumor tissue (inferred from file names), taken from a patient given nivolumab and ipilimumab in sequence. All receptors derive from a human donor with melanoma.

CDR3 nucleotides: TGTGCCAGTACGGTTTATTGGGGTCAAAACACTGAAGCTTTCTTT. Its protein is CASTVYWGQNTEAFF. The chain is built from TRBV19 and TRBJ1-1, with D unclear. Trimming removed 7 bases from V and 2 bases from J, with 17 bases in between. The length of the CDR3 is 15 residues. Germline V gene lookup returns CDR1 LNHDA and CDR2 SQIVND (reference sequence).

The rearrangement joins TRBV11-3 to TRBJ2-3; 11 bases fit TRBD2. Losses at the gene ends were 8 bases for V and 4 bases for J; bases not matched to a gene: 17. Germline V gene sequence: CDR1 SGHNT, CDR2 YENEEA. The CDR3 sequence is 18 residues long. In DNA form, the CDR3 reads TGTGCCAGCTCCCGGGAGGCGGGAATACTAGCGGGAGCAGATACGCAGTATTTT. It codes for CASSREAGILAGADTQYF.

At least ten counts were recorded for this clone. The J gene is TRBJ1-2, the V gene TRBV11-3; possibly TRBD1 for D (5 bases). This CDR3 has 14 residues. CDR1 SGHNT and CDR2 YENEEA come from the germline V gene. V was pared by 5 bases and J by 5 bases, with 15 bases between. CDR3 protein: CASSPTLGGYGYTF. The CDR3 coding sequence is TGTGCCAGCAGCCCGACCCTGGGGGGGTATGGCTACACCTTC.

This clone was counted ten times or more. The chain recombines TRBV11-3 with TRBJ2-3; the match to TRBD2 covers 12 bases. Trimming removed 4 bases from V and 2 bases from J; junction bases left unmatched: 1. Germline-derived CDR1 and CDR2 are SGHNT and YENEEA. This CDR3 is 15 amino acids long. CDR3 DNA: TGTGCCAGCAGCTGGACTAGCGGGATCACAGATACGCAGTATTTT. This encodes CASSWTSGITDTQYF.

This clone has just a few counts. J is TRBJ2-2 and V is TRBV30; TRBD1 matches 7 bases. The V gene's germline CDR1 is GTSNPN and CDR2 SVGIG (reference sequence). The CDR3 is made up of 15 amino acids. The trim removed 5 bases at V and 2 bases at J, leaving 8 bases unmatched. The CDR3 here is CAWLLYRGNTGELFF. CDR3 nucleotide sequence: TGTGCCTGGCTATTATACAGGGGTAACACCGGGGAGCTGTTTTTT.

The chain joins TRBV15 to TRBJ2-2, with 8 bases aligning to TRBD1. This CDR3 has 15 amino acids. J gave up 7 bases and V 3 bases, and 7 bases lay outside the gene matches. The germline CDR1 and CDR2 sequences are LNHNV and YYDKDF (reference sequence). The CDR3 region has the DNA TGTGCCACCAGCAGGGCTCAGGGGGCTGGCGGGGAGCTGTTTTTT. As protein: CATSRAQGAGGELFF.

This clone has a count of ten or more. This chain links TRBV11-3 with TRBJ1-1, with TRBD1 as a possible D gene (5 bases). Between the trimmed V and J ends, which lost 3 bases and 1 base, there was a span of 21 bases. The CDR3 extends over 18 amino acids. Germline V gives CDR1 SGHNT, CDR2 YENEEA. The DNA for the CDR3 is TGTGCCAGCAGCTTGGGGCAGAAATTAAGCACCAGGAACACTGAAGCTTTCTTT. Amino acid sequence: CASSLGQKLSTRNTEAFF.

This clone was observed at least ten times. J is TRBJ2-7 and V is TRBV11-3; 8 bases agree with TRBD2. The junction had 10 bases not matched to a gene; V was cut back by 3 bases and J by 6 bases. Per the germline V gene, CDR1 is SGHNT and CDR2 is YENEEA. This CDR3 has 15 residues. The CDR3 DNA reads TGTGCCAGCAGCTTGGTGGGGACTAGGCGGGGCGAGCAGTACTTC. This translates into CASSLVGTRRGEQYF.

This clone was recorded a few times. This chain links TRBV7-1 with TRBJ2-1; D is undetermined. TRBV7-1 is an ORF; its function is uncertain. The CDR3 sequence is 13 residues long. V was cut by 3 bases and J by 3 bases, with 6 bases left in between. CDR3 in amino acids: CASSSSDYNEQFF. CDR3 DNA: TGTGCCAGCAGCTCCTCGGACTACAATGAGCAGTTCTTC.

In its sample, this clone was seen a few times. The chain joins TRBV1 to TRBJ2-4; the table gives TRBD2 as D, unverified against the DNA. TRBV1 is deemed a pseudogene. This CDR3 is 16 amino acids long. CDR3 coding DNA: TGCGCCAGCAGCCAAGATCACGCTAGCGGGACTAACATTCAGTACTTC. Protein sequence: CASSQDHASGTNIQYF.

This clone was observed a few times. This sequence joins TRBV10-3 and TRBJ1-1; D gene ambiguous. CDR3 length: 15 residues. Trimming stripped 0 bases from V and 0 bases from J, with 8 bases between. Germline V gene data show CDR1 as ENHRY and CDR2 as SYGVKD. For the CDR3, the DNA is TGTGCCATCAGTGAGTCTCTAGACTTGAACACTGAAGCTTTCTTT. This sequence encodes CAISESLDLNTEAFF.

This clone has ten or more counts. V gene TRBV11-3 combines with J gene TRBJ1-2; D is ambiguous. This CDR3 spans 15 amino acids. Germline CDR1 and CDR2: SGHNT and YENEEA. V was cut by 3 bases and J by 0 bases, with 11 bases left in between. CDR3 bases: TGTGCCAGCAGCTTGGGGAGGAAAGCTAACTATGGCTACACCTTC. It is translated as CASSLGRKANYGYTF.

This clone was seen only a few times. V gene TRBV28 combines with J gene TRBJ1-3; D gene ambiguous. From germline, CDR1 is MDHEN and CDR2 SYDVKM. Trimming cost V 1 base and J 7 bases, with 5 bases left between them. The CDR3 is made up of 12 amino acids. This CDR3 is CASSLLSNTIYF. Here the CDR3 DNA reads TGTGCCAGCAGTTTATTAAGTAACACCATATATTTT.

This clone was counted at least ten times. V gene TRBV4-1 combines with J gene TRBJ1-2; TRBD1 is a possible D gene (5 bases). V gave up 0 bases and J gave up 2 bases, with 16 bases separating them. Germline V gene lookup returns CDR1 MGHRA and CDR2 YSYEKL. This CDR3 is built from 17 residues. For the CDR3, the DNA is TGCGCCAGCAGCCAAGATAGTGGGGCGGGCCGGAACTATGGCTACACCTTC. It specifies CASSQDSGAGRNYGYTF.

This chain uses TRBV5-1 with TRBJ2-6; possibly TRBD1 for D (6 bases). CDR1 is SGHRS, CDR2 YFSETQ, per germline. V was clipped by 6 bases and J by 2 bases, with 21 bases between them. This CDR3 is built from 18 residues. The CDR3 loop reads CASTIFAQGTTGANVLTF. CDR3 in DNA: TGCGCCAGCACCATCTTTGCCCAGGGGACCACTGGGGCCAACGTCCTGACTTTC.

V gene TRBV12-5 combines with J gene TRBJ1-1; no firm D call. Germline-derived CDR1 and CDR2 are LGHNT and FRNRAP. This CDR3 comprises 12 residues. V gave up 10 bases and J gave up 1 base, with 10 bases separating them. The CDR3 DNA follows: TGTGCTATCCAAGACCCGAACACTGAAGCTTTCTTT. Its protein product is CAIQDPNTEAFF.

In this sample, this clone turned up many times. V and J are TRBV11-3 and TRBJ1-5; D is ambiguous. V shed 5 bases and J shed 1 base, with 12 bases lying between them. Germline CDR1 SGHNT, CDR2 YENEEA. This CDR3 contains 15 residues. This chain's CDR3 is CASSQGPRSNQPQHF. In nucleotides, the CDR3 is TGTGCCAGCAGCCAAGGACCACGGAGCAATCAGCCCCAGCATTTT.

J is TRBJ2-7 and V is TRBV28; D may be TRBD2 (7 bases). This CDR3 has 16 amino acids. Trimming stripped 6 bases from V and 4 bases from J, with 22 bases between. From germline, CDR1 is MDHEN and CDR2 SYDVKM. CDR3 amino acids: CASSPGGATSIYEQYF. DNA for the CDR3: TGTGCCAGCAGCCCTGGGGGGGCTACTAGTATTTACGAGCAGTACTTC.

V is TRBV14 and J is TRBJ1-1; 10 bases fit TRBD1. This CDR3 has 14 residues. Germline V gene sequence: CDR1 SGHDN, CDR2 FVKESK. Trimming at V came to 3 bases and at J to 5 bases, leaving 3 bases not matched to a gene. CDR3 residues: CASSQTGGGTEAFF. CDR3 DNA: TGTGCCAGCAGCCAGACAGGGGGCGGGACTGAAGCTTTCTTT. Full variable domain (outside the CDR3, taken from reference TRBV14 and TRBJ1-1): EAGVTQFPSHSVIEKGQTVTLRCDPISGHDNLYWYRRVMGKEIKFLLHFVKESKQDESGMPNNRFLAERTGGTYSTLKVQPAELEDSGVYFCASSQTGGGTEAFFGQGTRLTVV.

The sample holds a few counts of this clone. The V and J genes are TRBV6-8 and TRBJ2-1, with D unclear. The CDR3 sequence is 13 residues long. V lost 10 bases and J 4 bases, leaving 14 bases between the germline ends. Germline V gene sequence: CDR1 MNHGY, CDR2 SAAAGT. In DNA, the CDR3 is TGTGCCATCAGCCTGAACTCGTACAATGAGCAGTTCTTC. Its translation: CAISLNSYNEQFF.

The V call is TRBV18, the J call TRBJ2-7, with 9 bases matching TRBD1. Per germline, CDR1 KGHSH and CDR2 LQKENI. Trimming took 2 bases from V and 6 from J; bases not matched to a gene: 11. The CDR3 runs 16 residues. The CDR3 bases are TGTGCCAGCTCACCAACCTTCGGACAGGGGTGGGCCGAGCAGTACTTC. Translating it yields CASSPTFGQGWAEQYF.

This clone was detected a few times. This sequence joins TRBV6-8 and TRBJ2-7, with a possible D match to TRBD2 (5 bases). Germline loops: CDR1 MNHGY, CDR2 SAAAGT. The CDR3 extends over 12 amino acids. V lost 10 bases and J lost 5, with 15 bases in between. CDR3 sequence: CAITTTMNEQYF. CDR3 nucleotide sequence: TGTGCCATAACGACTACGATGAACGAGCAGTACTTC.

The table lists this clone with many counts. The chain couples TRBV11-3 to TRBJ1-2; the match to TRBD1 covers 7 bases. Germline loops: CDR1 SGHNT, CDR2 YENEEA. The CDR3 has 17 residues. V was pared by 4 bases and J by 3 bases, with 14 bases of the junction left unmatched. This CDR3 is CASSSDSRQGLDYGYTF. In DNA form, the CDR3 reads TGTGCCAGCAGCTCCGATTCCCGACAGGGTCTGGACTATGGCTACACCTTC.

This clone qualifies as medium-sized. This chain links TRBV11-3 with TRBJ2-7; 9 bases fit TRBD2. V lost 4 bases and J lost 0; bases outside the gene matches: 10. This CDR3 spans 17 amino acids. Germline V CDR1 and CDR2: SGHNT, YENEEA. Here the CDR3 reads CASSSRLGSGSSYEQYF. CDR3 sequence (DNA): TGTGCCAGCAGCTCACGTTTGGGTAGCGGGAGCTCCTACGAGCAGTACTTC.

The rearrangement joins TRBV15 to TRBJ2-7, with D tentatively TRBD1 (6 bases). V shed 6 bases and J shed 3 bases, with 15 bases lying between them. There are 14 residues in the CDR3. The V gene's germline CDR1 is LNHNV and CDR2 YYDKDF (reference sequence). CDR3 bases: TGTGCCACCAGTTCCCCGGCAGGGGACTACGAGCAGTACTTC. As protein: CATSSPAGDYEQYF.

Judged by abundance, this clone is medium-sized. This sequence joins TRBV11-3 and TRBJ1-2; weak D call: TRBD1 (5 bases). The CDR3 sequence is 17 residues long. The germline CDR1 and CDR2 sequences are SGHNT and YENEEA. The V end was cut by 5 bases, the J end by 2 bases, with 21 bases between. This chain's CDR3 is CASSPTVRAWGNYGYTF. CDR3 bases: TGTGCCAGCAGCCCAACTGTAAGAGCCTGGGGGAACTATGGCTACACCTTC.

The CDR3 protein is CSDGLAPWDTQYF. CDR3 DNA sequence: TGCAGCGATGGACTAGCTCCCTGGGATACGCAGTATTTT. The chain has TRBV29-1 and TRBJ2-3, with 8 bases that match TRBD2. This CDR3 region has 13 residues. The V and J ends lost 7 bases and 6 bases, in that order; junction bases with no gene match: 9. Germline V gives CDR1 SQVTM, CDR2 ANQGSEA.

V is TRBV6-8 and J is TRBJ1-2; unclear D gene. Per germline, CDR1 MNHGY and CDR2 SAAAGT. The length of the CDR3 is 12 residues. V lost 2 bases and J 8 bases, leaving 9 bases between the germline ends. The CDR3 spells CASSYEGGGYTF. The CDR3 bases are TGTGCCAGCAGTTACGAAGGAGGCGGCTACACCTTC.